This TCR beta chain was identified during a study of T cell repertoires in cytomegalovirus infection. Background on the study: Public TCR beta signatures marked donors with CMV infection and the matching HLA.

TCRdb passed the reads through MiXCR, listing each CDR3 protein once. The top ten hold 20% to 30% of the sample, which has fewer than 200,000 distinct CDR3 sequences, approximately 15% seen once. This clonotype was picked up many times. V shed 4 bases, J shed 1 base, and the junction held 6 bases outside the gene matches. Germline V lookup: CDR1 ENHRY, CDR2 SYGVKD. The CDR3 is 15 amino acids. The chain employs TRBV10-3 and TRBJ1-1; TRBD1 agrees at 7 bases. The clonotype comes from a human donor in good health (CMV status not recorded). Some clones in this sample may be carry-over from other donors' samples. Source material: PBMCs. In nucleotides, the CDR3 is TGTGCCATCAGTGTCTCGGGACAGACGAACACTGAAGCTTTCTTT. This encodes CAISVSGQTNTEAFF.